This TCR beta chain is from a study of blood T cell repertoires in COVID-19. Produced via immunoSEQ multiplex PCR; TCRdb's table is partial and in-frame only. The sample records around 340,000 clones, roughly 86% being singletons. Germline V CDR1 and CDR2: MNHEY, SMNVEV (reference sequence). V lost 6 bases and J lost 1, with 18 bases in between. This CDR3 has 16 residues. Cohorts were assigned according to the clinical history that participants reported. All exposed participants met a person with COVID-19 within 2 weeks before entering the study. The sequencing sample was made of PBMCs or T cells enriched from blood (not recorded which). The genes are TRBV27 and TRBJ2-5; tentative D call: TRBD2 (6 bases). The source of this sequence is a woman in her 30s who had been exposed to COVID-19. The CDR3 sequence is CASRPQQASAQETQYF. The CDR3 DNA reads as TGTGCCAGCAGACCCCAGCAGGCTAGCGCCCAAGAGACCCAGTACTTC.